This T cell receptor beta chain was sequenced in a study of cytomegalovirus exposure and HLA in healthy donors. Looking at the study overall: The approximately 130 validation repertoires matched the approximately 670 first-cohort repertoires in platform, a later analysis reported. Findings and caveats of the study: In vitro data verified three CMV-associated chains as specific for CMV antigens. Overall, around 150 TCR beta chains were annotated as cytomegalovirus-associated.

A 120-subject validation cohort, separate from the roughly 670-subject first cohort, supplied the donors. Notes on this clone: Its antigen is still unknown.

Germline loops: CDR1 MRHNA, CDR2 SNTAGT. Trimming stripped 7 bases from V and 6 bases from J, with 16 bases between. This CDR3 spans 13 amino acids. The table came from immunoSEQ multiplex PCR; TCRdb's copy has only in-frame clones and leaves some out. The sample lists under 100,000 clones, 95% to 97% occurring once. The V and J genes are TRBV6-4 and TRBJ2-7, with D maybe TRBD1 (5 bases). The TCR was taken from a woman aged 18-35 years in good health and CMV-seronegative. The sample consisted of PBMCs. CDR3 DNA: TGTGCCAGCATAGGCTCGCCTACAGGCGAGCAGTACTTC. It translates to CASIGSPTGEQYF.